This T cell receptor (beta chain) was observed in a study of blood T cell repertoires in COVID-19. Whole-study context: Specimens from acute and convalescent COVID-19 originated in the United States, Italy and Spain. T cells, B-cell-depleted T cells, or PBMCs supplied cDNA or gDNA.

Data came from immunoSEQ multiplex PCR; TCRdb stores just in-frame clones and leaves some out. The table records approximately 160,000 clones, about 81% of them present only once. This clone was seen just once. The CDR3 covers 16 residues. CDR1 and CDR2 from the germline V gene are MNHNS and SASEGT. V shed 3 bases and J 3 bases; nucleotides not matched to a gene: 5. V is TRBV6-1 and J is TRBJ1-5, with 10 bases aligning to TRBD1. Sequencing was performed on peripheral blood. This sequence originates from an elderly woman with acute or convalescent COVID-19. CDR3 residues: CASSEMGQGLNQPQHF. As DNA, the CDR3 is TGTGCCAGCAGTGAGATGGGACAGGGGCTCAATCAGCCCCAGCATTTT.